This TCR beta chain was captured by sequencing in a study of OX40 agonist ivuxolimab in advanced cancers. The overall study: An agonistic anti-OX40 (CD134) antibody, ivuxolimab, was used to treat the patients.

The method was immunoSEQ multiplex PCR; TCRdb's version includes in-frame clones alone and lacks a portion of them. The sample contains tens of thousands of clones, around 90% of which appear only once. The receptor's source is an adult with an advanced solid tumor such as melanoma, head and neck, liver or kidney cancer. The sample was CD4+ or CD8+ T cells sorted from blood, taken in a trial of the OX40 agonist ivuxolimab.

The CDR3 DNA reads as TGTGCCAGCAGTTTCGGGCCTACCTACGAGCAGTACTTC. This translates into CASSFGPTYEQYF. The chain has TRBV6-5 and TRBJ2-7; D is unclear. V lost 4 bases to trimming and J lost 2 bases, with 9 bases between them. The CDR3 is made up of 13 amino acids. Germline-derived CDR1 and CDR2 are MNHEY and SVGAGI.